One and the same sample provided the 15 T cell receptor beta chains below, sequenced in a study of blood T cells in healthy people across ages. PCR was performed a second time for roughly 7 to 12 cycles using a sample-barcoded 5' primer and a J-beta primer mix. TCRdb processed the 5' RACE reads anew with MiXCR; each CDR3 protein has one entry. The data show about 590,000 distinct CDR3 sequences, about 30% seen once. The sequencing sample was made of blood. The origin of the receptors is a woman at least 80 years old in good health.

V is TRBV5-1 and J is TRBJ2-1, with a weak D call TRBD2 (5 bases). The CDR3 extends over 15 amino acids. The germline V gene has CDR1 SGHRS and CDR2 YFSETQ. V was pared by 3 bases and J by 7 bases, with 17 bases between. For the CDR3, the DNA is TGCGCCAGCAGCTCCACGGTTAGCGAGGGTAATGAGCAGTTCTTC. Protein: CASSSTVSEGNEQFF.

In its sample, this clonotype was seen many times. This chain connects TRBV7-9 to TRBJ2-1; TRBD2 is a possible D gene (6 bases). The V end lost 4 bases, the J end lost 8 bases, and 15 bases lay between the germline ends. The CDR3 length is 14 residues. Germline CDR1 reads SEHNR; CDR2 reads FQNEAQ (reference sequence). The CDR3: CASSSRDLRDEQFF. The CDR3 DNA sequence: TGTGCCAGCAGCTCCCGGGACTTAAGGGATGAGCAGTTCTTC. Variable domain in full (rest from reference TRBV7-9 and TRBJ2-1): DTGVSQNPRHKITKRGQNVTFRCDPISEHNRLYWYRQTLGQGPEFLTYFQNEAQLEKSRLLSDRFSAERPKGSFSTLEIQRTEQGDSAMYLCASSSRDLRDEQFFGPGTRLTVL.

This clonotype was seen many times. This chain links TRBV10-3 with TRBJ1-2, with no clear D. CDR1 and CDR2 from the germline V gene are ENHRY and SYGVKD. Trimming left V 3 bases short and J 8 bases short, with 13 bases between. CDR3 length equals 13 residues. CDR3 sequence: CAISDLGLEGYTF. The CDR3 nucleotides are TGTGCCATCAGTGACTTGGGCCTGGAGGGCTACACCTTC.

Only a few counts were recorded for this clonotype. The chain carries TRBV7-2 and TRBJ1-2; TRBD1 aligns across 7 bases. The ends lost 6 bases at V and 2 bases at J; junction bases unmatched: 18. The CDR3 contains 18 residues. CDR1 is SGHTA and CDR2 is FQGNSA in the germline V gene. The CDR3, as DNA: TGTGCCAGCAGGAAGGGGGCAGCCGCACAGGGCGGAAACTATGGCTACACCTTC. Residues: CASRKGAAAQGGNYGYTF.

This clonotype was seen only a few times. Since a much larger clone is just one base distant, this may be a read error. The chain has TRBV3-1 and TRBJ1-2, with 8 bases matching TRBD1. Unmatched junction bases numbered 7, after V lost 6 bases and J lost 7 bases. The CDR3 has 13 residues. Germline values: CDR1 LGHDT, CDR2 YNNKEL (reference sequence). The CDR3 is CASRGQDGFGYTF. CDR3 DNA sequence: TGTGCCAGCAGGGGACAGGATGGATTTGGCTACACCTTC.

This clonotype appeared many times. This chain connects TRBV12-3 or TRBV12-4 to TRBJ1-2; 10 nucleotides align to TRBD1. J was trimmed by 7 bases and V by 6 bases; bases with no gene match: 8. The length of the CDR3 is 14 residues. The CDR3 DNA sequence: TGTGCCAGCAGGCGTGACAGGGGGCAGCGTGGCTACACCTTC. Protein product: CASRRDRGQRGYTF.

The chain couples TRBV30 to TRBJ1-3; 9 nucleotides agree with TRBD1. Germline V CDR1 and CDR2: GTSNPN, SVGIG (reference sequence). V lost 4 bases to trimming and J lost 0 bases; unmatched junction nucleotides: 7. The length of the CDR3 is 16 residues. In DNA, the CDR3 is TGTGCCTGGACGGGGACAGGGTCTGGCTCTGGAAACACCATATATTTT. It translates to CAWTGTGSGSGNTIYF.

Ten or more counts support this clonotype. The chain links TRBV10-3 to TRBJ2-3, with D tentatively TRBD2 (6 bases). The CDR3 is 15 residues long. V was clipped by 5 bases and J by 2 bases, with 14 bases between them. Per germline, CDR1 ENHRY and CDR2 SYGVKD. The CDR3 sequence: CAISSGPGNTDTQYF. CDR3 DNA: TGTGCCATCAGTAGCGGGCCGGGGAACACAGATACGCAGTATTTT.

This clonotype has more than one count but fewer than ten. This rearrangement joins TRBV5-1 to TRBJ1-1, with 11 nucleotides matching TRBD1. This CDR3 is 16 amino acids long. The ends lost 0 bases at V and 5 bases at J; junction bases unmatched: 6. Looked up from germline, CDR1 is SGHRS and CDR2 is YFSETQ. Here the CDR3 reads CASSLGGQGAGTEAFF. The CDR3 nucleotides are TGCGCCAGCAGCTTGGGCGGACAGGGGGCTGGTACTGAAGCTTTCTTT.

V and J are TRBV29-1 and TRBJ1-3, with D uncertain. In germline, CDR1 is SQVTM, CDR2 ANQGSEA. Between the trimmed V and J ends, which lost 4 bases and 0 bases, there was a span of 7 bases. This CDR3 contains 13 residues. The CDR3, as DNA: TGCAGCGTTGTGGTCAACTCTGGAAACACCATATATTTT. Its protein product is CSVVVNSGNTIYF.

This clonotype has only a few counts. This clone may be a read error of a much larger clone one base away. The CDR3 nucleotides are TGCGCCAGCAGCTTGACAGGGGGCGATGTTATAGAGGCCCAGTACTTC. This encodes CASSLTGGDVIEAQYF. The V gene is TRBV5-1, the J gene TRBJ2-7; 9 bases match TRBD1. Unmatched junction bases numbered 15, after V lost 1 base and J lost 10 bases. This CDR3 is 16 amino acids long. The germline V gene encodes CDR1 SGHRS and CDR2 YFSETQ.

This clonotype was observed many times. The chain joins TRBV20-1 to TRBJ2-5, with D possibly TRBD2 on 5 matching bases. Germline loops: CDR1 DFQATT, CDR2 SNEGSKA (reference sequence). Trimming pared 6 bases from V and 5 bases from J, leaving 19 bases between. This CDR3 comprises 14 residues. The CDR3 sequence is CSAHLDGLPETQYF. CDR3 DNA: TGCAGTGCACACCTTGACGGACTGCCGGAGACCCAGTACTTC.

The chain joins TRBV6-2 or TRBV6-3 to TRBJ1-1; D not certain. Between the trimmed V and J ends, which lost 4 bases and 7 bases, there was a span of 13 bases. Germline V gene sequence: CDR1 MNHEY, CDR2 SVGEGT. This CDR3 region has 13 residues. The CDR3 DNA follows: TGTGCCAGCAGTTTTCGGCGGCGCGATGAAGCTTTCTTT. Protein product: CASSFRRRDEAFF.

This clonotype was observed a few times. V and J are TRBV7-9 and TRBJ1-1; 8 positions match TRBD1. The CDR3 runs to 15 residues. The V gene end was trimmed by 4 bases and the J gene end by 6 bases; junction bases not matched to a gene: 10. CDR1 SEHNR and CDR2 FQNEAQ come from the germline V gene (reference sequence). DNA for the CDR3: TGTGCCAGCAGCTCCTCAGGGGGCTTACCTCCTGAAGCTTTCTTT. This translates into CASSSSGGLPPEAFF.

This clonotype has at least ten counts. The chain has TRBV29-1 and TRBJ1-1, with D hard to call. Germline CDR1 SQVTM, CDR2 ANQGSEA. V lost 3 bases and J lost 0, with 5 bases in between. This CDR3 contains 12 residues. The CDR3 loop is CSVEVVNTEAFF. CDR3 nucleotides: TGCAGCGTTGAGGTTGTGAACACTGAAGCTTTCTTT.